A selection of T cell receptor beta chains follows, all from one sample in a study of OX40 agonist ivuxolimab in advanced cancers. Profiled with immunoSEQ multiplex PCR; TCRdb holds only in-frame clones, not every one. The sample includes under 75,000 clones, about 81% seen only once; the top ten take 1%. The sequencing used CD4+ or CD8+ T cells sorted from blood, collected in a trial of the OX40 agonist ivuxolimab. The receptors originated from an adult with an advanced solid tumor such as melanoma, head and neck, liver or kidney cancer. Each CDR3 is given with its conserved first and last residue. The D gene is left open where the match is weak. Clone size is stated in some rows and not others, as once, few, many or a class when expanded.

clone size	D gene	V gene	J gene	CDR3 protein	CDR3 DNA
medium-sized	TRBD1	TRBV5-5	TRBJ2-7	CASSYADRAPSF	TGTGCCAGCAGCTACGCGGACAGGGCCCCGTCCTTC
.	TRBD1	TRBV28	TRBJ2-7	CASSPPPGTGEPLWQYF	TGTGCCAGCAGTCCCCCTCCAGGGACAGGGGAACCCCTTTGGCAGTACTTC
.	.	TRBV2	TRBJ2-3	CASSEAPVKGQDTQYF	TGTGCCAGCAGTGAAGCGCCGGTCAAGGGCCAAGATACGCAGTATTTT
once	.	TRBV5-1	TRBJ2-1	CASSLGLSSYNEQFF	TGCGCCAGCAGCTTGGGACTTAGCTCCTACAATGAGCAGTTCTTC
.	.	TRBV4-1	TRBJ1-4	CASSQDGGSINEKLFF	TGCGCCAGCAGCCAAGATGGGGGCAGTATTAATGAAAAACTGTTTTTT
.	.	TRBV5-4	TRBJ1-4	CASSAGTLATNEKLFF	TGTGCCAGCAGCGCCGGGACACTTGCAACTAATGAAAAACTGTTTTTT
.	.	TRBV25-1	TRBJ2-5	CASSADSRSSETQYF	TGTGCCAGCAGTGCGGACAGCCGATCCTCAGAGACCCAGTACTTC
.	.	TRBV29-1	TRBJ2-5	CSVLLGETQYF	TGCAGCGTTCTCCTCGGAGAGACCCAGTACTTC
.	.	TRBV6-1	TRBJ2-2	CASTGWMNTGELFF	TGTGCCAGCACGGGGTGGATGAACACCGGGGAGCTGTTTTTT
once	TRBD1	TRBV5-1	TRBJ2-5	CASSLAYGTANAQYF	TGCGCCAGCAGCTTGGCCTACGGGACAGCTAACGCCCAGTACTTC
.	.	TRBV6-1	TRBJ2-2	CASGRDGTGELFF	TGTGCCAGCGGGCGGGATGGGACCGGGGAGCTGTTTTTT
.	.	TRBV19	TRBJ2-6	CASSISWTFSGANVLTF	TGTGCCAGTAGTATATCTTGGACGTTCTCTGGGGCCAACGTCCTGACTTTC
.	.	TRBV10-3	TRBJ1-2	CAISEGNNYGYTF	TGTGCCATCAGTGAAGGCAATAACTATGGCTACACCTTC